This T cell receptor beta chain was obtained from a study of identical twins. TCRdb processed the 5' RACE reads anew with MiXCR; each CDR3 protein has one entry. The data hold around 680,000 distinct CDR3 sequences, with around 8.3% observed a single time. These data were likewise used in another study, on yellow fever vaccine responses in identical twins.

The receptor was isolated from a woman between 18 and 29 years old in good health. Sequencing was carried out using PBMCs.

The CDR3 spells CASSSVGGLYTEAFF. The CDR3 coding sequence is TGTGCCAGCAGCTCGGTCGGGGGGTTGTACACTGAAGCTTTCTTT. The rearrangement joins TRBV7-9 to TRBJ1-1, with D perhaps matching TRBD1 (5 bases). Germline V lookup: CDR1 SEHNR, CDR2 FQNEAQ (reference sequence). The CDR3 has 15 amino acids. The V gene lost 4 bases and the J gene lost 3 bases, with 15 bases spanning the gap.